This T cell receptor (beta chain) was observed in a study of T-cell reconstitution after alpha-beta-depleted transplantation in children (dated by TCRdb to 2016 to 2017). About the full investigation: The study quantitatively tracked T-cell immune reconstitution after TCRalphabeta/CD19-depleted allogeneic hematopoietic cell transplantation in children using TCR repertoire profiling. What the work shows at the level of the full study, not this receptor alone: In some patients, high TCRbeta diversity at day 60 was attributed to recipient T cells and intrathymic progenitors that had survived conditioning. Apparently early alphabetaT-cell count recovery about two months after transplant reportedly relied on only several hundred rapidly expanded clones derived from non-depleted graft cells. Hyperexpanded clone frequencies declined over subsequent months; after one year, T-cell counts and TCRbeta diversity were mostly attributed to newly produced T cells.

Trimming takes 2 bases from V and 0 bases from J, and the germline ends sit 9 bases apart. For CDR1 and CDR2, the germline V gene lists SGDLS and YYNGEE. Its CDR3 holds 16 amino acids, cysteine through phenylalanine. Left in the record is the CDR3 DNA by itself, 48 bases read in frame from the first base. This clonotype was seen a few times. The antigen this receptor binds is unknown. Per-nucleotide qualities are absent, and no much larger clonotype sits a single base away. The method behind the library was PCR. These reads were obtained on an Illumina HiSeq 2500. TCR library preparation used molecular barcoding, with unique molecular identifiers applied to normalize quantification of the TCRbeta repertoire. The raw public reads went through TCRdb reprocessing: fastp at Q25, MiXCR clone calling, in-frame beta chains kept. CDR3 protein duplicates are merged, each entry listing the most common genes and DNA. A total of about 1,000,000 distinct CDR3 sequences appear in this sample, less than 30% of them only once. The ten largest make up 25% to 35% of the sample.

Interpreted using the paper, the treatment or condition label stands for: allogeneic hematopoietic cell transplantation with graft depleted of TCRalphabeta T cells and CD19 B cells. The children who served as transplant recipients had been given grafts of TCRalphabeta/CD19-depleted allogeneic hematopoietic cells. This chain joins TRBV9 to TRBJ2-6; the D gene cannot be resolved reliably. Here the sequenced sample was PBMCs, mostly from graft donor cells, taken 360 days after TCRalphabeta/CD19-depleted stem cell transplant. This receptor was obtained from a boy younger than two who had a stem cell transplant for SCID, so the T cells may come from the graft donor. DNA sequence: TGTGCCAGCAGCGTTGTTCCCTCCTCTGGGGCCAACGTCCTGACTTTC. The resulting protein is CASSVVPSSGANVLTF. With all but the CDR3 taken from the reference TRBV9 and TRBJ2-6 genes, the full variable domain is: DSGVTQTPKHLITATGQRVTLRCSPRSGDLSVYWYQQSLDQGLQFLIQYYNGEERAKGNILERFSAQQFPDLHSELNLSSLELGDSALYFCASSVVPSSGANVLTFGAGSRLTVL.